The rows below give T cell receptor beta chains drawn from one sample of a study of metastatic and nonmetastatic thyroid tumors. TCRdb re-processed the PCR reads through MiXCR. The sample lists about 18,000 clones; roughly 27% were seen once. The sample taken for sequencing was tumor tissue. The receptor set was obtained from a male donor with papillary thyroid cancer or a benign thyroid nodule (not recorded which). Some clones in this sample may be carry-over from other donors' samples. Both conserved end residues are part of each CDR3. Each record gives: D gene, J gene, clone size, V gene, CDR3 protein, CDR3 DNA. D genes are given only for firm matches. The listing skips clone size in some rows; elsewhere it reads once, few, many or a size class.

d_call: NA
j_call: TRBJ2-3
clone_size: few
v_call: TRBV10-1
cdr3_aa: CASSESTSGTQYF
cdr3_nt: TGCGCCAGCAGTGAGTCGACGTCAGGTACGCAGTATTTT

d_call: NA
j_call: TRBJ2-5
clone_size: NA
v_call: TRBV10-2
cdr3_aa: CASSEQKETQYF
cdr3_nt: TGCGCCAGCAGTGAACAGAAAGAGACCCAGTACTTC

d_call: NA
j_call: TRBJ2-3
clone_size: few
v_call: TRBV12-3/TRBV12-4
cdr3_aa: CASSEWTDTQYF
cdr3_nt: TGTGCCAGCAGTGAATGGACAGATACGCAGTATTTT

d_call: NA
j_call: TRBJ1-2
clone_size: NA
v_call: TRBV27
cdr3_aa: CASGGARDYTF
cdr3_nt: TGTGCCAGCGGGGGGGCACGCGACTACACCTTC

d_call: TRBD1
j_call: TRBJ2-2
clone_size: few
v_call: TRBV20-1
cdr3_aa: CSAPPGTEVGELFF
cdr3_nt: TGCAGTGCCCCCCCCGGGACAGAAGTCGGGGAGCTGTTTTTT

d_call: TRBD1
j_call: TRBJ1-3
clone_size: many
v_call: TRBV4-1
cdr3_aa: CASSHYRDRGRSGNTIYF
cdr3_nt: TGCGCCAGCAGCCACTACCGGGACAGGGGACGCTCTGGAAACACCATATATTTT

d_call: TRBD2
j_call: TRBJ2-7
clone_size: NA
v_call: TRBV5-4
cdr3_aa: CANSLCSGGLHSYEQYF
cdr3_nt: TGTGCCAACAGCTTGTGTAGCGGGGGCCTCCATTCCTACGAGCAGTACTTC

d_call: NA
j_call: TRBJ2-7
clone_size: NA
v_call: TRBV27
cdr3_aa: CASSPGAGAFEQYF
cdr3_nt: TGTGCCAGCAGCCCCGGGGCCGGGGCCTTCGAGCAGTACTTC

d_call: NA
j_call: TRBJ2-3
clone_size: once
v_call: TRBV20-1
cdr3_aa: CSARDWQAQVVDTQYF
cdr3_nt: TGCAGTGCTAGAGATTGGCAAGCACAAGTGGTGGATACGCAGTATTTT

d_call: TRBD1
j_call: TRBJ1-2
clone_size: large
v_call: TRBV5-1
cdr3_aa: CASSPTGSIGYTF
cdr3_nt: TGCGCCAGCAGCCCGACAGGGTCGATCGGCTACACCTTC

d_call: NA
j_call: TRBJ1-6
clone_size: many
v_call: TRBV3-1
cdr3_aa: CASSARAEYNSPLHF
cdr3_nt: TGTGCCAGCAGCGCCAGGGCCGAGTATAATTCACCCCTCCACTTT

d_call: NA
j_call: TRBJ2-1
clone_size: many
v_call: TRBV20-1
cdr3_aa: CSARDLGRGEVYEQFF
cdr3_nt: TGCAGTGCTAGAGATCTGGGCAGGGGAGAAGTTTATGAGCAGTTCTTC

d_call: TRBD1
j_call: TRBJ1-1
clone_size: NA
v_call: TRBV28
cdr3_aa: CASRDWTGGGEAFF
cdr3_nt: TGTGCCAGCAGGGATTGGACAGGGGGGGGTGAAGCTTTCTTT

d_call: TRBD2
j_call: TRBJ2-1
clone_size: NA
v_call: TRBV6-2/TRBV6-3
cdr3_aa: CASSYLAGPYNEQFF
cdr3_nt: TGTGCCAGCAGTTACCTAGCGGGGCCCTACAATGAGCAGTTCTTC

d_call: TRBD2
j_call: TRBJ2-7
clone_size: many
v_call: TRBV20-1
cdr3_aa: CSATLASSYEQYF
cdr3_nt: TGCAGTGCGACACTAGCGAGCTCCTACGAGCAGTACTTC

d_call: NA
j_call: TRBJ2-7
clone_size: NA
v_call: TRBV5-1
cdr3_aa: CASSWEGGGYEQYF
cdr3_nt: TGCGCCAGCAGCTGGGAAGGAGGGGGCTACGAGCAGTACTTC

d_call: NA
j_call: TRBJ1-1
clone_size: medium-sized
v_call: TRBV27
cdr3_aa: CASSPEGNTEAFF
cdr3_nt: TGTGCCAGCAGTCCTGAGGGGAACACTGAAGCTTTCTTT

d_call: NA
j_call: TRBJ2-1
clone_size: medium-sized
v_call: TRBV9
cdr3_aa: CASSASVGGTVDEQFF
cdr3_nt: TGTGCCAGCAGCGCATCTGTAGGGGGAACTGTGGATGAGCAGTTCTTC

d_call: TRBD2
j_call: TRBJ2-6
clone_size: few
v_call: TRBV2
cdr3_aa: CASIGAGEPPGANVLTF
cdr3_nt: TGTGCCAGCATCGGAGCGGGAGAGCCACCAGGGGCCAACGTCCTGACTTTC

d_call: TRBD2
j_call: TRBJ2-7
clone_size: NA
v_call: TRBV4-2
cdr3_aa: CASSPNLAGGQYEQYF
cdr3_nt: TGTGCCAGCAGCCCAAACCTAGCGGGAGGGCAATACGAGCAGTACTTC

d_call: NA
j_call: TRBJ2-4
clone_size: medium-sized
v_call: TRBV28
cdr3_aa: CASRSRGQQNIQYF
cdr3_nt: TGTGCCAGCAGATCACGGGGGCAACAAAACATTCAGTACTTC

d_call: TRBD2
j_call: TRBJ2-1
clone_size: NA
v_call: TRBV20-1
cdr3_aa: CSARVAGGSNEQFF
cdr3_nt: TGCAGTGCTAGGGTGGCGGGGGGTAGCAATGAGCAGTTCTTC

d_call: TRBD2
j_call: TRBJ2-3
clone_size: NA
v_call: TRBV20-1
cdr3_aa: CSARDPAGPDTQYF
cdr3_nt: TGCAGTGCTAGAGATCCAGCGGGACCAGATACGCAGTATTTT

d_call: NA
j_call: TRBJ2-5
clone_size: many
v_call: TRBV3-1
cdr3_aa: CASSQDPRAETQYF
cdr3_nt: TGTGCCAGCAGCCAAGACCCCCGCGCGGAGACCCAGTACTTC

d_call: TRBD2
j_call: TRBJ2-1
clone_size: once
v_call: TRBV5-1
cdr3_aa: CASSFTLAGGSYNEQFF
cdr3_nt: TGCGCCAGCAGCTTTACCCTAGCGGGAGGTTCCTACAATGAGCAGTTCTTC

d_call: NA
j_call: TRBJ2-7
clone_size: NA
v_call: TRBV20-1
cdr3_aa: CSAIGDSYEQYF
cdr3_nt: TGCAGTGCTATCGGGGATTCCTACGAGCAGTACTTC

d_call: NA
j_call: TRBJ2-1
clone_size: medium-sized
v_call: TRBV7-8
cdr3_aa: CASTVLTEWFNEQFF
cdr3_nt: TGTGCCAGCACCGTTTTGACTGAATGGTTCAATGAGCAGTTCTTC

d_call: NA
j_call: TRBJ2-7
clone_size: NA
v_call: TRBV20-1
cdr3_aa: CSAPTEYEQYF
cdr3_nt: TGCAGTGCTCCTACAGAATACGAGCAGTACTTC

d_call: NA
j_call: TRBJ2-1
clone_size: NA
v_call: TRBV11-2
cdr3_aa: CASSDLALDEQFF
cdr3_nt: TGTGCCAGCTCGGACCTAGCCTTGGATGAGCAGTTCTTC

d_call: NA
j_call: TRBJ1-1
clone_size: NA
v_call: TRBV7-6
cdr3_aa: CATSLDRGGNTEAFF
cdr3_nt: TGTGCCACCAGCTTAGATCGCGGAGGGAACACTGAAGCTTTCTTT

d_call: TRBD2
j_call: TRBJ2-1
clone_size: NA
v_call: TRBV11-2
cdr3_aa: CASGAGSSGRSNEQFF
cdr3_nt: TGTGCCAGCGGCGCGGGAAGTAGCGGGAGGTCGAATGAGCAGTTCTTC

d_call: TRBD1
j_call: TRBJ2-4
clone_size: once
v_call: TRBV27
cdr3_aa: CAISSTGTGGIQYF
cdr3_nt: TGTGCAATCAGCTCGACCGGGACAGGGGGAATTCAGTACTTC

d_call: NA
j_call: TRBJ1-1
clone_size: NA
v_call: TRBV30
cdr3_aa: CAWKWQRDTEAFF
cdr3_nt: TGTGCCTGGAAGTGGCAGAGGGACACTGAAGCTTTCTTT

d_call: TRBD1
j_call: TRBJ1-5
clone_size: NA
v_call: TRBV2
cdr3_aa: CASSWDRGRQPQHF
cdr3_nt: TGTGCCAGCAGTTGGGACAGGGGTCGACAGCCCCAGCATTTT

d_call: TRBD1
j_call: TRBJ1-4
clone_size: many
v_call: TRBV6-1
cdr3_aa: CASSDGTGAEKLFF
cdr3_nt: TGTGCCAGCTCGGATGGGACAGGGGCTGAAAAACTGTTTTTT

d_call: TRBD2
j_call: TRBJ2-1
clone_size: few
v_call: TRBV27
cdr3_aa: CASTLFTSGYNEQFF
cdr3_nt: TGTGCCAGCACCTTATTCACTAGCGGCTACAATGAGCAGTTCTTC

d_call: NA
j_call: TRBJ1-4
clone_size: few
v_call: TRBV28
cdr3_aa: CASSFSVGDNNEKLFF
cdr3_nt: TGTGCCAGCAGTTTTTCAGTGGGGGATAATAATGAAAAACTGTTTTTT

d_call: TRBD1
j_call: TRBJ2-7
clone_size: few
v_call: TRBV28
cdr3_aa: CASRRPDRSTEQYF
cdr3_nt: TGTGCCAGCAGGAGACCGGACAGGAGCACCGAGCAGTACTTC

d_call: TRBD1
j_call: TRBJ2-1
clone_size: many
v_call: TRBV29-1
cdr3_aa: CSVANRDRVFNEQFF
cdr3_nt: TGCAGCGTTGCGAACCGGGACAGGGTATTCAATGAGCAGTTCTTC

d_call: NA
j_call: TRBJ2-7
clone_size: few
v_call: TRBV5-1
cdr3_aa: CASAPPGALSYEQYF
cdr3_nt: TGCGCCAGCGCCCCGCCGGGGGCCCTCTCCTACGAGCAGTACTTC

d_call: TRBD2
j_call: TRBJ2-1
clone_size: NA
v_call: TRBV5-1
cdr3_aa: CASSWTSGRALNEQFF
cdr3_nt: TGCGCCAGCAGTTGGACTAGCGGGAGGGCTCTAAATGAGCAGTTCTTC

d_call: NA
j_call: TRBJ2-7
clone_size: few
v_call: TRBV12-5
cdr3_aa: CASFTTWTLYEQYF
cdr3_nt: TGTGCTAGCTTTACAACATGGACACTTTACGAGCAGTACTTC